These 24 T cell receptor beta chains were sequenced from one sample in a study of T cell responses to AZD1222 COVID-19 vaccine. Sequencing was performed with immunoSEQ multiplex PCR; in TCRdb, only in-frame clones are kept and a portion is missing. The table has about 170,000 clones, approximately 93% seen once. The material was peripheral blood, obtained on day 0 of AZD1222 vaccination. The receptors shown here come from an adult in good health.

The V and J genes are TRBV27 and TRBJ2-1; TRBD1 aligns across 10 bases. The germline V gene encodes CDR1 MNHEY and CDR2 SMNVEV (reference sequence). The CDR3 spans 14 residues. The trim removed 7 bases at V and 4 bases at J, leaving 4 bases unmatched. Here the CDR3 DNA reads TGTGCCAGCACCCCGGGACAGGGGTACAATGAGCAGTTCTTC. It codes for CASTPGQGYNEQFF.

The CDR3 region has the DNA TGTGCCAGCTCACCACCGGGACAGGGTCTCCACGAGCAGTACTTC. Encoded protein: CASSPPGQGLHEQYF. The rearrangement links TRBV18 to TRBJ2-7; 9 bases map to TRBD1. This CDR3 comprises 15 residues. Germline trimming cut 0 bases from V and 5 bases from J; bases unmatched to any gene: 5. The V gene's germline CDR1 is KGHSH and CDR2 LQKENI.

The chain links TRBV5-5 to TRBJ2-2, with 7 bases lining up with TRBD1. The CDR3 is 15 amino acids. Per germline, CDR1 SGHKS and CDR2 YYEKEE (reference sequence). The junction had 8 bases not matched to a gene; V was cut back by 4 bases and J by 5 bases. The CDR3 here is CASSQGTVQTGELFF. CDR3 in DNA: TGTGCCAGCAGCCAAGGGACAGTGCAAACCGGGGAGCTGTTTTTT.

DNA for the CDR3: TGCGCCAGCAGTACTCTGACTAGCGGGGAGACATTATCTCTTGGGGAGCAGTACTTC. As protein: CASSTLTSGETLSLGEQYF. The chain has TRBV10-1 and TRBJ2-7, with TRBD2 matching over 11 bases. Per germline, CDR1 WNHNN and CDR2 SYGVQD (reference sequence). The ends lost 5 bases at V and 7 bases at J; junction bases unmatched: 22. The CDR3 spans 19 residues.

This sequence joins TRBV11-3 and TRBJ2-1; 8 bases match TRBD2. With V trimmed by 0 bases and J by 7 bases, 5 bases remained unmatched. Germline CDR1 SGHNT, CDR2 YENEEA. The CDR3 extends over 15 amino acids. CDR3 DNA: TGTGCCAGCAGCTTAGAGGCGGGGGGACATAATGAGCAGTTCTTC. It encodes CASSLEAGGHNEQFF. Combining the CDR3 with reference TRBV11-3 and TRBJ2-1 gives the whole variable domain EAGVVQSPRYKIIEKKQPVAFWCNPISGHNTLYWYLQNLGQGPELLIRYENEEAVDDSQLPKDRFSAERLKGVDSTLKIQPAELGDSAVYLCASSLEAGGHNEQFFGPGTRLTVL.

This chain uses TRBV12-3 or TRBV12-4 with TRBJ1-2; D is unresolved. V gave up 2 bases and J gave up 11 bases, with 9 bases separating them. The CDR3 spans 11 residues. CDR3 coding DNA: TGTGCCAGCAGTTTACTGAGGGATTACACCTTC. It specifies CASSLLRDYTF.

The V and J genes are TRBV28 and TRBJ1-1; D remains ambiguous. From germline, CDR1 is MDHEN and CDR2 SYDVKM. The CDR3 is made up of 12 amino acids. The V end lost 2 bases, the J end lost 1 base, and 2 bases lay between the germline ends. CDR3 loop: CASSLGNTEAFF. Here the CDR3 DNA reads TGTGCCAGCAGTTTAGGGAACACTGAAGCTTTCTTT.

The V gene is TRBV6-5, the J gene TRBJ1-4; D is undetermined. CDR3 size: 14 residues. Germline V gene sequence: CDR1 MNHEY, CDR2 SVGAGI. Deletions cut 6 bases from V and 8 bases from J, with 16 bases between. The CDR3 sequence is CASRRNRWEEKLFF. CDR3 nucleotide sequence: TGTGCCAGCAGGAGGAACCGGTGGGAAGAAAAACTGTTTTTT.

This chain joins TRBV4-1 and TRBJ2-3, with 7 positions matching TRBD2. V lost 1 base to trimming and J lost 1 base; unmatched junction nucleotides: 8. Germline loops: CDR1 MGHRA, CDR2 YSYEKL. The CDR3 is made up of 17 amino acids. The CDR3 region has the DNA TGCGCCAGCAGCCAAGGGACTAGAGGGTTTGGCACAGATACGCAGTATTTT. Protein sequence: CASSQGTRGFGTDTQYF.

The gene calls are TRBV4-2 and TRBJ2-7, with D unclear. Trimming shortened V by 0 bases and J by 7 bases, and 16 bases separated the two germline ends. This CDR3 is built from 15 residues. Germline V gene lookup returns CDR1 LGHNA and CDR2 YNFKEQ. CDR3 region: CASSQDRLAEWEQYF. The CDR3, as DNA: TGTGCCAGCAGCCAAGATCGGTTAGCTGAGTGGGAGCAGTACTTC.

The chain is built from TRBV27 and TRBJ1-2, with 7 bases lining up with TRBD1. Trimming at V came to 0 bases and at J to 4 bases, leaving 11 bases not matched to a gene. The CDR3 consists of 17 residues. CDR1 is MNHEY and CDR2 is SMNVEV in the germline V gene (reference sequence). This CDR3 reads CASSLSIPGTATYGYTF. The CDR3 DNA reads as TGTGCCAGCAGTTTATCGATTCCGGGGACAGCAACCTATGGCTACACCTTC.

The chain recombines TRBV7-9 with TRBJ1-4; no clear D. Trimming shortened V by 8 bases and J by 7 bases, and 20 bases separated the two germline ends. Germline values: CDR1 SEHNR, CDR2 FQNEAQ (reference sequence). The CDR3 is 15 amino acids. CDR3 coding DNA: TGTGCCAGCCTTCCAGGAGGGCCGACGGGTGAAAAACTGTTTTTT. It is translated as CASLPGGPTGEKLFF.

This chain uses TRBV4-1 with TRBJ1-5; perhaps TRBD1 as D (6 bases). The germline V gene has CDR1 MGHRA and CDR2 YSYEKL. This CDR3 has 15 amino acids. Trimming took off 4 bases at V and 5 bases at J, with 15 bases between the two ends. CDR3 nucleotide sequence: TGCGCCAGCAGCCCGACACAGGGTTTTGATCAGCCCCAGCATTTT. This sequence encodes CASSPTQGFDQPQHF.

The chain joins TRBV3-1 (or the pseudogene TRBV3-2) to TRBJ2-7; TRBD1 matches at 12 bases. Germline loops: CDR1 LGHDT, CDR2 YNNKEL (reference sequence). With 4 bases clipped from V and 4 bases from J, the junction kept 8 bases outside the gene matches. The CDR3 has 16 amino acids. CDR3 sequence reads: CASSRRGTGGLYEQYF. The CDR3 bases are TGTGCCAGCAGCCGCCGGGGGACAGGGGGCTTATACGAGCAGTACTTC.

The chain is built from TRBV4-2 and TRBJ2-5, with a tentative D call TRBD1 (6 bases). The CDR3 totals 16 residues. V gave up 1 base and J gave up 2 bases, with 14 bases separating them. Per germline, CDR1 LGHNA and CDR2 YNFKEQ. CDR3 sequence reads: CASSQVKGQGQETQYF. The CDR3 DNA is TGTGCCAGCAGCCAAGTCAAGGGCCAGGGGCAAGAGACCCAGTACTTC.

The chain uses TRBV3-1 (or the pseudogene TRBV3-2) and TRBJ1-2, with a weak D call TRBD1 (5 bases). From germline, CDR1 is LGHDT and CDR2 YNNKEL (reference sequence). Trimming took off 4 bases at V and 4 bases at J, with 16 bases between the two ends. There are 15 residues in the CDR3. CDR3 nucleotides: TGTGCCAGCAGCCGTACTCCCGGGACCGTCTATGGCTACACCTTC. It yields the protein CASSRTPGTVYGYTF.

The chain has TRBV30 and TRBJ2-7; D call uncertain. CDR3 length: 11 residues. The germline CDR1 and CDR2 sequences are GTSNPN and SVGIG (reference sequence). The V end was cut by 5 bases, the J end by 4 bases, with 9 bases between. For the CDR3, the DNA is TGTGCCTGGGCGCTTAGTTACGAGCAGTACTTC. Its translation is CAWALSYEQYF.

This clone was detected only a few times. The rearrangement joins TRBV10-3 to TRBJ2-2, with 9 bases fitting TRBD1. Germline-derived CDR1 and CDR2 are ENHRY and SYGVKD. V shed 4 bases and J 4 bases; nucleotides not matched to a gene: 19. There are 20 residues in the CDR3. The CDR3 sequence is CAISANPGQGLRVGTGELFF. The CDR3, as DNA: TGTGCCATCAGTGCTAACCCTGGACAGGGGCTGAGGGTAGGCACCGGGGAGCTGTTTTTT.

The V call is TRBV6-4, the J call TRBJ1-4, with unresolved D. This CDR3 has 17 residues. Looked up from germline, CDR1 is MRHNA and CDR2 is SNTAGT. Trimming left V 6 bases short and J 1 base short, with 18 bases between. In nucleotides, the CDR3 is TGTGCCAGCAGCCTTAAACCCCGGGGAATAACTAATGAAAAACTGTTTTTT. Protein: CASSLKPRGITNEKLFF.

The chain recombines TRBV18 with TRBJ2-1; D gene uncertain. The germline gives CDR1 KGHSH, CDR2 LQKENI. This CDR3 region has 13 residues. V lost 3 bases to trimming and J lost 4 bases, with 7 bases between them. The CDR3 DNA reads TGTGCCAGCTCACCCGAAAGATACAATGAGCAGTTCTTC. Residues: CASSPERYNEQFF.

The chain is built from TRBV2 and TRBJ1-1, with D perhaps matching TRBD1 (5 bases). Germline V gives CDR1 SNHLY, CDR2 FYNNEI. This CDR3 has 15 amino acids. Trimming shortened V by 4 bases and J by 0 bases, and 12 bases separated the two germline ends. CDR3 bases: TGTGCCAGCAGTGTGCAGGGCTCCGTGAACACTGAAGCTTTCTTT. Residues: CASSVQGSVNTEAFF. Supplemented by reference TRBV2 and TRBJ1-1, the full variable domain reads EPEVTQTPSHQVTQMGQEVILRCVPISNHLYFYWYRQILGQKVEFLVSFYNNEISEKSEIFDDQFSVERPDGSNFTLKIRSTKLEDSAMYFCASSVQGSVNTEAFFGQGTRLTVV.

This clone has just a few counts. The chain carries TRBV2 and TRBJ1-2, with D unclear. The CDR3 loop spans 14 amino acids. V was cut by 4 bases and J by 3 bases, with 12 bases left in between. Per the germline V gene, CDR1 is SNHLY and CDR2 is FYNNEI. The CDR3 loop reads CASSGREFDYGYTF. CDR3 bases: TGTGCCAGCAGTGGTAGGGAATTTGACTATGGCTACACCTTC.

This CDR3 is CASSRLGQGAPGELFF. In DNA form, the CDR3 reads TGTGCCAGCAGCCGATTGGGACAGGGGGCTCCCGGGGAGCTGTTTTTT. The rearrangement links TRBV9 to TRBJ2-2; 12 nucleotides match TRBD1. This CDR3 spans 16 amino acids. V dropped 4 bases and J dropped 6; count of bases not matched to a gene: 7. Germline lookup yields CDR1 SGDLS and CDR2 YYNGEE.

The V gene is TRBV3-1 (or the pseudogene TRBV3-2), the J gene TRBJ2-5, with D possibly TRBD2 on 6 matching bases. The CDR3 covers 16 residues. V gave up 4 bases and J gave up 3 bases, with 18 bases separating them. Looked up from germline, CDR1 is LGHDT and CDR2 is YNNKEL (reference sequence). CDR3 nucleotide sequence: TGTGCCAGCAGCCGGGCGGTGGCGGGAACCAAAGAGACCCAGTACTTC. Translated, it gives CASSRAVAGTKETQYF.